The rows below give T cell receptor beta chains drawn from one sample of a study of beta chain features in type 1 diabetes. Only in-frame clones appear in the TCRdb table, and some are missing; sequencing was by immunoSEQ multiplex PCR. The sample gives about 620,000 clones, less than 20% of which show up once; around 0.095% is in the top ten. Sequenced sample: naive CD4+ T cells from blood. Every receptor here comes from a man aged 18 to 29 in good health. Both conserved end residues are part of each CDR3. The D gene is left open where the match is weak. The size of a clone is reported for some rows only, either as once, few or many, or as a class for expanded clones.

clone_size,v_call,j_call,d_call,cdr3_nt,cdr3_aa
.,TRBV5-1,TRBJ2-2,.,TGCGCCAGCAGCGAGGGGTTCGTTACCGGGGAGCTGTTTTTT,CASSEGFVTGELFF
.,TRBV4-2,TRBJ2-7,TRBD2,TGTGCCAGCAGGGGGACCGGGACTAGCGGAACCTCCTACGAGCAGTACTTC,CASRGTGTSGTSYEQYF
few,TRBV2,TRBJ2-2,.,TGTGCCAGCAAGGCCAACTCGAACACCGGGGAGCTGTTTTTT,CASKANSNTGELFF
few,TRBV20-1,TRBJ2-3,.,TGCATGGCTAGCACAGATACGCAGTATTTT,CMASTDTQYF
.,TRBV7-3,TRBJ2-1,.,TGTGCCAGCAGCACCCGGGCTGGAGGGAATTCCTACAATGAGCAGTTCTTC,CASSTRAGGNSYNEQFF
.,TRBV9,TRBJ1-2,.,TGTGCCAGCAGCGTAGGTGGGACATGGGGCTACACCTTC,CASSVGGTWGYTF
few,TRBV7-6,TRBJ2-7,.,TGTGCCAGCAGCTTAAAAGGCCCTAACGAGCAGTACTTC,CASSLKGPNEQYF
few,TRBV6-5,TRBJ2-3,TRBD1,TGTGCCAGCACCCCCCGCAGGGGGCTTCATACGCAGTATTTT,CASTPRRGLHTQYF
few,TRBV5-1,TRBJ1-2,.,TGCGCCAGCAGCTTGGGAGGAATCTATGGCTACACCTTC,CASSLGGIYGYTF
.,TRBV2,TRBJ2-2,TRBD1,TGTGCCAGCCGGACAGGGTTCGGGGAGCTGTTTTTT,CASRTGFGELFF
.,TRBV5-1,TRBJ2-1,TRBD2,TGCGCCAGCAGCTCCAACCCCACGACTAGCATGGTGGTGAATGAGCAGTTCTTC,CASSSNPTTSMVVNEQFF
.,TRBV28,TRBJ2-3,TRBD1,TGTGCCAGCAGTCCCGTGTCCAGGGGGTATACAGATACGCAGTATTTT,CASSPVSRGYTDTQYF
.,TRBV2,TRBJ1-2,.,TGTGCCAGCAGTGAAGCTGCGAGGGGTAAAGGAGGCTACACCTTC,CASSEAARGKGGYTF
few,TRBV25-1,TRBJ1-1,.,TGTGCCAGCAGCCCGGGATCTAGGAGCACTGAAGCTTTCTTT,CASSPGSRSTEAFF
.,TRBV23-1,TRBJ1-2,.,TGCGCTAGCAGTCAAGTCTGCGGCTACACCTTC,CASSQVCGYTF
.,TRBV4-2,TRBJ1-2,.,TGTGCCAGCAGCCAACCAGGACAGTCCTATGGCTACACCTTC,CASSQPGQSYGYTF
.,TRBV19,TRBJ1-5,.,TGTGCCAGTAGTATAGAAGCGAGGGGCAGACAGCCCCAGCATTTT,CASSIEARGRQPQHF
.,TRBV5-5,TRBJ1-1,.,TGTGCCAGCAGCTTACGGGCTGAAGCTTTCTTT,CASSLRAEAFF